This TCR beta chain was identified during a study of T-cell reconstitution after alpha-beta-depleted transplantation in children. Construction of the TCRbeta library involved unique molecular identifiers. TCRdb fed the PCR reads into MiXCR, producing one record per CDR3 protein. The sample has fewer than 450,000 distinct CDR3 sequences; 15% to 20% are singletons. With V trimmed by 3 bases and J by 0 bases, 6 bases remained unmatched. CDR3 length equals 18 residues. Germline loops: CDR1 SGHRS, CDR2 YFSETQ. At least ten counts were recorded for this clonotype. The chain uses TRBV5-1 and TRBJ2-6, with 10 bases that match TRBD2. Sequenced material: PBMCs, mostly from graft donor cells, taken 360 days after TCRalphabeta/CD19-depleted stem cell transplant. This sequence originates from a male patient under 10 years old who had a stem cell transplant for acute lymphoblastic leukemia, so the T cells may come from the graft donor. CDR3: CASSSTAGGPSGANVLTF. In nucleotides, the CDR3 is TGCGCCAGCAGCTCTACAGCGGGAGGGCCCTCTGGGGCCAACGTCCTGACTTTC.